This TCR beta chain was observed in a study of Graves' ophthalmopathy and Graves' hyperthyroidism. Study as a whole: Samples of peripheral blood were obtained at initial diagnosis, prior to treatment of any kind. Findings and limits, study-wide: As the model predicted ophthalmopathy progression, it achieved a sensitivity of around 71% and a specificity of approximately 72%.

This CDR3 has 19 amino acids. V gave up 5 bases and J gave up 3 bases; unmatched junction bases: 19. This clonotype was detected only a few times. Its target is not known. The hyperthyroidism patients had a new diagnosis of under 2 months' duration and were aged 18 to 65. Scientists amplified the TCR beta CDR3 regions from RNA transcripts. Second-round multiplex PCR came after first-round RT-PCR with HTBI primers. TCRdb independently ran MiXCR on the multiplex PCR reads; one entry per CDR3 protein. The sample records 400,000 or so distinct CDR3 sequences, approximately 17% being singletons. The specimen sequenced was peripheral blood. The TCR originated in an adult woman with stable Graves' hyperthyroidism. The chain joins TRBV12-3 or TRBV12-4 to TRBJ2-5; 9 bases line up with TRBD2. This CDR3 is CASSPRLADGLLSKETQYF. In nucleotides, the CDR3 is TGTGCCAGCAGTCCACGACTAGCGGACGGGTTATTGAGTAAAGAGACCCAGTACTTC.